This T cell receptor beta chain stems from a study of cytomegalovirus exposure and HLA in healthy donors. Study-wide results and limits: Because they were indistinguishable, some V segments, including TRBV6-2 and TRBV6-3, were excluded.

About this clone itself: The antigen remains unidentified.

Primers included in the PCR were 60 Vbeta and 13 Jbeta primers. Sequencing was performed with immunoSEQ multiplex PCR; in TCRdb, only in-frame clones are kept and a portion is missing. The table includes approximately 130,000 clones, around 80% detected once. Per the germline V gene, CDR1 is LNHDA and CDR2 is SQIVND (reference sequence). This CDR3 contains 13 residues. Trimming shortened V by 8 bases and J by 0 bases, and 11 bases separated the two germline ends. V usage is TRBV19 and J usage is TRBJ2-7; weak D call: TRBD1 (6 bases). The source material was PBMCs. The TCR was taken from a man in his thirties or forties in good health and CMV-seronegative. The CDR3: CASGQPYSYEQYF. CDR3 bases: TGTGCCAGTGGACAGCCCTACTCCTACGAGCAGTACTTC. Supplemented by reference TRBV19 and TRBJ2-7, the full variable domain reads DGGITQSPKYLFRKEGQNVTLSCEQNLNHDAMYWYRQDPGQGLRLIYYSQIVNDFQKGDIAEGYSVSREKKESFPLTVTSAQKNPTAFYLCASGQPYSYEQYFGPGTRLTVT.